This is a list of T cell receptor beta chains from one sample in a study of CD4 T cells in relation to SARS-CoV-2 and coronaviruses. The antigens of these receptors remain unknown. The method was immunoSEQ multiplex PCR; TCRdb's version includes in-frame clones alone and lacks a portion of them. The repertoire holds about 36,000 clones, 77% seen once, with about a fifth in the top ten. Sample: memory CD4+ T cells from PBMCs, cultured in vitro. The receptors come from an adult with COVID-19. CDR3s include the opening cysteine and the closing phenylalanine or tryptophan. The order of the fields is V gene, clone size, D gene, J gene, CDR3 DNA, CDR3 protein. A D gene is named only where the DNA matches it firmly. Only some rows state a clone size, as once, few, many or a class for expanded clones.

TRBV11-2	NA	NA	TRBJ1-1	TGTGCCAGCAGCTTTATGTCGGGGAGGGAGAACACTGAAGCTTTCTTT	CASSFMSGRENTEAFF
TRBV28	NA	TRBD1	TRBJ2-5	TGTGCCAGCAGTCCCTCGGACAGGGAGAAGTACTTC	CASSPSDREKYF
TRBV30	NA	NA	TRBJ2-7	TGTGCCTGGGGCCGTGACGTAGGCGAGCAGTACTTC	CAWGRDVGEQYF
TRBV5-8	NA	NA	TRBJ1-1	TGTGCCAGCAGCTTGTGGAGGAACACTGAAGCTTTCTTT	CASSLWRNTEAFF
TRBV5-1	NA	NA	TRBJ2-3	TGCGCCAGCAGCTTGGGACCGAGGGGAGATACGCAGTATTTT	CASSLGPRGDTQYF
TRBV28	NA	NA	TRBJ2-5	TGTGCCAGCAGTTTCTGGACAGGGAGGGGGAAAGAGACCCAGTACTTC	CASSFWTGRGKETQYF
TRBV7-2	few	NA	TRBJ2-7	TGTGCCAGCAGCTTAGGTGGGACTGTGCTGTACGAGCAGTACTTC	CASSLGGTVLYEQYF
TRBV11-3	NA	TRBD2	TRBJ2-5	TGTGCCAGCAGCTCCGGGGGGGGGCGCGGAGAGACCCAGTACTTC	CASSSGGGRGETQYF
TRBV28	NA	NA	TRBJ2-7	TGTGCCAGCATCCGGGACGCCACCTACGAGCAGTACTTC	CASIRDATYEQYF
TRBV19	NA	NA	TRBJ2-1	TGTGCCAGTAGTATTAGCGGAGGGGTTTACAATGAGCAGTTCTTC	CASSISGGVYNEQFF
TRBV10-3	NA	NA	TRBJ2-7	TGTGCCATCACTTCCGGAGCGGCTGGTGGCGAGCAGTACTTC	CAITSGAAGGEQYF
TRBV30	few	NA	TRBJ2-7	TGTGCCTGGAGCTCCGGGGGCGGGAGAAGCTACGAGCAGTACTTC	CAWSSGGGRSYEQYF
TRBV7-6	NA	TRBD1	TRBJ2-2	TGTGCCAGCAGCCTCCAACAGGGGCATGGCGGGGAGCTGTTTTTT	CASSLQQGHGGELFF
TRBV9	few	NA	TRBJ2-1	TGTGCCTCGGCAGGGGTTACTAATGAGCAGTTCTTC	CASAGVTNEQFF
TRBV7-9	few	NA	TRBJ2-1	TGTGCCAGCGCAGGGCGGGATGCGGTCCAGTTCTTC	CASAGRDAVQFF
TRBV6-5	NA	NA	TRBJ2-7	TGTGCCAGCAGTCCCGGCGGGGTTACCGCCTACGAGCAGTACTTC	CASSPGGVTAYEQYF
TRBV3-1/TRBV3-2	few	TRBD2	TRBJ2-3	TGTGCCAGCAGCCAAGGGGCGAGCGGGAGATTGGGGGATACGCAGTATTTT	CASSQGASGRLGDTQYF
TRBV3-1/TRBV3-2	NA	TRBD1	TRBJ1-1	TGTGCCAGCAGCCGGGACAGGGGAATTCAGAAAGCTTTCTTT	CASSRDRGIQKAFF
TRBV4-1	NA	TRBD1	TRBJ2-6	TGCGCCAGCAGCCACCCCTTCCGAGGGACAGGGTCTAATGGGGCCAACGTCCTGACTTTC	CASSHPFRGTGSNGANVLTF
TRBV9	NA	NA	TRBJ2-1	TGTGCCAGCAGCACCCGGGACTCCGTCTACAATGAGCAGTTCTTC	CASSTRDSVYNEQFF
TRBV10-3	NA	NA	TRBJ1-1	TGTGCCACCATGAGGGGGGACGGGTATAACACTGAAGCTTTCTTT	CATMRGDGYNTEAFF
TRBV30	NA	TRBD1	TRBJ2-7	TGTGCCTGGGTGGACAGGGGGCGTTTCACCTACGAGCAGTACTTC	CAWVDRGRFTYEQYF
TRBV7-9	NA	NA	TRBJ2-3	TGTGCCAGCAGCCTGCGTCAGGTTCCCACAGATACGCAGTATTTT	CASSLRQVPTDTQYF
TRBV9	NA	NA	TRBJ2-1	TGTGCCAGCAGCGTTAGGGGGGCTGATTTCAATGAGCAGTTCTTC	CASSVRGADFNEQFF
TRBV18	few	NA	TRBJ1-5	TGTGCCAGCTCACCAGAGAGGGTTTGGAATCAGCCCCAGCATTTT	CASSPERVWNQPQHF
TRBV19	few	NA	TRBJ2-6	TGTGCCAGTTCCGGGGACTCTGGGGCCAACGTCCTGACTTTC	CASSGDSGANVLTF
TRBV1	few	NA	TRBJ1-2	TGCACCAGCAGCCAATATTACCTCGGGACGCCCAACTATGGCTACACCTTC	CTSSQYYLGTPNYGYTF
TRBV11-3	NA	TRBD1	TRBJ2-6	TGTGCCAGCAGCCAGGGGGTAAACTCTGGGGCCAACGTCCTGACTTTC	CASSQGVNSGANVLTF
TRBV5-4	once	TRBD2	TRBJ2-5	TGTGCCAGCAGCTTGACTAGCGGTCAAGAGACCCAGTACTTC	CASSLTSGQETQYF
TRBV3-1/TRBV3-2	NA	NA	TRBJ1-1	TGTGCCAGCAGCCCTGCAGTAGGGGGGATCACTGAAGCTTTCTTT	CASSPAVGGITEAFF
TRBV18	NA	NA	TRBJ2-7	TGTGCCAGCTCACCAGAGATCTACGAGCAGTACTTC	CASSPEIYEQYF
TRBV5-6	NA	NA	TRBJ1-2	TGTGCCAGCAGCCGACCGACAAGGAACTATGGCTACACCTTC	CASSRPTRNYGYTF
TRBV10-3	once	NA	TRBJ2-3	TGTGCCATCCAGATGGAGTTTTCAGCAACCGATACGCAGTATTTT	CAIQMEFSATDTQYF
TRBV6-5	NA	NA	TRBJ2-7	TGTGCCAGCGGTAGGGGCGCCTACGAGCAGTACTTC	CASGRGAYEQYF
TRBV5-1	NA	NA	TRBJ2-7	TGCGCCAGCAGCTTTGAACAGGGTATGTCCTACGAGCAGTACTTC	CASSFEQGMSYEQYF
TRBV19	few	NA	TRBJ1-5	TGTGCCAGTAGTATAAGACGGGAAAATCAGCCCCAGCATTTT	CASSIRRENQPQHF
TRBV7-9	NA	TRBD2	TRBJ2-5	TGTGCCAGCAGTAACTATGGGGGGGGAGAGACCCAGTACTTC	CASSNYGGGETQYF
TRBV7-2	NA	NA	TRBJ2-3	TGTGCCAGCAGCCCGTATAGTAGCACAGATACGCAGTATTTT	CASSPYSSTDTQYF
TRBV18	NA	TRBD2	TRBJ2-3	TGTGCCAGCTCCCCAGCGGGAGAGTATACGCAGTATTTT	CASSPAGEYTQYF
TRBV5-5	NA	NA	TRBJ2-5	TGTGCCAGCAGCAAGGACCCCTTCCAAGAGACCCAGTACTTC	CASSKDPFQETQYF
TRBV2	NA	TRBD1	TRBJ2-2	TGTGCCAGTCAGGGACAGGCGATCTACTTGGACACCGGGGAGCTGTTTTTT	CASQGQAIYLDTGELFF
TRBV5-1	NA	NA	TRBJ2-2	TGCGCCAGCAGTCCAATGAACACCGGGGAGCTGTTTTTT	CASSPMNTGELFF
TRBV28	NA	TRBD2	TRBJ2-7	TGTGCCAGCAGTTTTTTGGATAATAGCGGGCGATTCTACGAGCAGTACTTC	CASSFLDNSGRFYEQYF
TRBV28	NA	NA	TRBJ1-3	TGTGCCAGCAGTTTATCCCCGGCAGGGAGAAACACCATATATTTT	CASSLSPAGRNTIYF
TRBV28	NA	NA	TRBJ1-3	TGTGCCAGCAGTTCTCGCTCAGGGAACTTTGGAAACACCATATATTTT	CASSSRSGNFGNTIYF